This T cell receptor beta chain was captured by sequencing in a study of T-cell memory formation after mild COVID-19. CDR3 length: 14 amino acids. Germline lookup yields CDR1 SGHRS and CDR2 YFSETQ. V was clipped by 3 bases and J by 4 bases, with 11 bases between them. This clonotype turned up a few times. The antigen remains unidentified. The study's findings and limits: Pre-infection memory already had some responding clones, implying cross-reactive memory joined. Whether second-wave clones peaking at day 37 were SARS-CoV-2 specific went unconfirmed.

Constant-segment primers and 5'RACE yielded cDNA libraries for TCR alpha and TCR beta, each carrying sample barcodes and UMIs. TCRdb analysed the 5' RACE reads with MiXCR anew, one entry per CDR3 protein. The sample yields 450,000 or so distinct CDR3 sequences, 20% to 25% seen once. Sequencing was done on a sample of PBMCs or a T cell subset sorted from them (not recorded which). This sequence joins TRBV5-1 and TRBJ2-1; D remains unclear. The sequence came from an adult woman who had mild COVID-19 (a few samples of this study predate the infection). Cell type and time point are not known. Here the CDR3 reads CASSWRGTYNEQFF. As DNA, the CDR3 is TGCGCCAGCAGCTGGAGAGGCACTTACAATGAGCAGTTCTTC.